This T cell receptor (beta chain) was obtained from a study of blood T cell repertoires in COVID-19. This CDR3 spans 15 amino acids. In germline, CDR1 is MGHRA, CDR2 YSYEKL. The junction had 5 bases not matched to a gene; V was cut back by 3 bases and J by 3 bases. Using immunoSEQ multiplex PCR, the repertoire was profiled, and TCRdb retains in-frame clones only, with some absent. The sample includes some 74,000 clones, approximately 90% of them seen just once. The sequence was obtained from a man aged 45-65 years with COVID-19, enrolled during active disease. The chain joins TRBV4-1 to TRBJ1-5; TRBD1 aligns across 7 bases. Input material: peripheral blood. The CDR3: CASSQVGTDNQPQHF. The CDR3 region has the DNA TGCGCCAGCAGCCAGGTTGGGACAGACAATCAGCCCCAGCATTTT.